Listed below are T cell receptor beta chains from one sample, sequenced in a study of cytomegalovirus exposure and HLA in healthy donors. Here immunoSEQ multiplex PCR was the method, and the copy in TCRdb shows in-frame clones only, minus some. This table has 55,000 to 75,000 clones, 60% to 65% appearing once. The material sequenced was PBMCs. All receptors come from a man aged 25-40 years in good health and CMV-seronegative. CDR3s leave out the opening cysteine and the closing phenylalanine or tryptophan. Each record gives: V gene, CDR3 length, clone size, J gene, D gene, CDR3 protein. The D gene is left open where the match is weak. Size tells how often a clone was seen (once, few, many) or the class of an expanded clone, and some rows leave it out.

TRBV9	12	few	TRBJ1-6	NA	ASSEPAVDSPLH
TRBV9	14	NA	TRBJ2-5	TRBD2	ASSTGLGLSRETQY
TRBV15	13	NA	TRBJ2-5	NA	ATSRGRGIQETQY
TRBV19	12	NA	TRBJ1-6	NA	ASSESDRGPPLH
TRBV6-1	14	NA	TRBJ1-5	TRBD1	ASSVQGDRPNQPQH
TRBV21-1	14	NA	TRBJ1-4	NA	ASSKAERGTNEKLF
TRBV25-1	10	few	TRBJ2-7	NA	ASSDSGDEQY
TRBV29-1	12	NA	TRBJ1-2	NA	SVETGHLLYGYT
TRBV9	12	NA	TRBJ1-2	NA	ASNPAQANYGYT
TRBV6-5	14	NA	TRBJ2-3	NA	ASSYSHREVADTQY
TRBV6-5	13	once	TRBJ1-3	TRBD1	ASSYSGQGRNTIY
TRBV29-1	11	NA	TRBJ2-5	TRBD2	SVRGGGEETQY
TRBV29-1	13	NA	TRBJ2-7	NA	SVDSPGAPTREQY
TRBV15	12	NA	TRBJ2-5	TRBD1	ATSRKQGEETQY
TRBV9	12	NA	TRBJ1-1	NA	ASSRPWGDTEAF
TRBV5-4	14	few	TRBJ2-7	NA	ASSPMGQGGSYEQY
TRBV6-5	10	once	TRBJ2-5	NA	ASSYLGGTQY
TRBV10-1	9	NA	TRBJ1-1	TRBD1	AITDRGLAF
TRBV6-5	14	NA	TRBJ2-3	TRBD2	ASSYATSGGTVTQY
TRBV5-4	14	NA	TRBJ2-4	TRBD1	ASSLVGQEAKNIQY
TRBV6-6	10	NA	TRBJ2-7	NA	ASSPEGYEQY
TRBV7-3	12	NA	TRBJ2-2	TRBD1	ASRGQGGTGELF
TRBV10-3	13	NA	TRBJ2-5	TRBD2	AISESTSFQETQY
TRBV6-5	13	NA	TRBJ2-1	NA	ASSASGSSGNEQF
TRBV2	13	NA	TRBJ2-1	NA	ASSEDSGLYNEQF
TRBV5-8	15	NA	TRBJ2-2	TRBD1	ASSLGTDRGVAGELF
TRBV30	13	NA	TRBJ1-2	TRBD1	AWETGTGGNYGYT
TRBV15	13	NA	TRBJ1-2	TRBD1	ATSRDRGTDYGYT
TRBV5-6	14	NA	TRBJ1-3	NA	ASSYEVFPSGNTIY
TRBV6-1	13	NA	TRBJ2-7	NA	ASSERSVLSYEQY
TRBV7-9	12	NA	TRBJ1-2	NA	ASSSTTGRRGYT
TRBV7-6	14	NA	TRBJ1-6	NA	ASSRGWGRDYSPLH
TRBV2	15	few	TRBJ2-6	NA	ASRRDTWISGANVLT
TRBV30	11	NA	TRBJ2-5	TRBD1	AWRTGGAETQY
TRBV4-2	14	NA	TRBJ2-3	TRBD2	ASSQHTSGSTDTQY
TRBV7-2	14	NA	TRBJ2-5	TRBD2	ATRTSGGPYQETQY
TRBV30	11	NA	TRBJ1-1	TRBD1	AWSRQGATEAF
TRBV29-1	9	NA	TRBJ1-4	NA	SGQGNEKLF
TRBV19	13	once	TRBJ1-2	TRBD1	ASSTRRDRVYGYT
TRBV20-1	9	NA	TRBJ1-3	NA	SASAGNTIY
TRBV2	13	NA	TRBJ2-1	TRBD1	ASSPIRTGLNEQF
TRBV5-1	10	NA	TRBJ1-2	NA	ASSPGQLGYT
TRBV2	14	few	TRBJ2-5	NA	ASSERITVTGETQY
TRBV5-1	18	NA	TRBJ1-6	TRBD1	ASSLDRDRATSSYNSPLH
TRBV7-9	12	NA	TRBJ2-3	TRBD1	ASRTGGPPDTQY
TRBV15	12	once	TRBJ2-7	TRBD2	ATSRDPAGYEQY
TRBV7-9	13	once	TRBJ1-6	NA	ASRLVAGRDSPLH
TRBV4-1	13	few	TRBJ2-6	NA	ASSQDGAGANVLT
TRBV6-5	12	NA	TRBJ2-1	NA	ASKFSQNGGEQF